These 21 T cell receptor beta chains were all obtained from the same sample, sequenced in a study of identifying expanded T cells in peripheral blood. The protocol was immunoSEQ multiplex PCR, while the TCRdb copy is restricted to in-frame clones and leaves out a portion. Of around 47,000 clones in the sample, about 80% were seen once. Sample: blood. All receptors come from a person aged 18 to 75 in good health.

V and J are TRBV7-8 and TRBJ2-7; tentatively, D is TRBD1 or TRBD2 (7 bases each). From germline, CDR1 is SGHVS and CDR2 FQNEAQ. The CDR3 is made up of 19 amino acids. The germline V and J ends were trimmed by 1 base and 0 bases, with 22 bases remaining between them. The CDR3 bases are TGTGCCAGCAGCTTAGACCCTCCCGCGTCAGGGGGGGGCTCCTACGAGCAGTACGTC. Its protein is CASSLDPPASGGGSYEQYV.

The rearrangement joins TRBV6-5 to TRBJ1-6, with D perhaps TRBD1 (5 bases). This CDR3 is built from 15 residues. Per germline, CDR1 MNHEY and CDR2 SVGAGI. Trimming took off 6 bases at V and 7 bases at J, with 16 bases between the two ends. The CDR3 DNA reads as TGTGCCAGCAGGAGGGAAGGGACCATGAATTCACCCCTCCACTTT. Translating it yields CASRREGTMNSPLHF.

In DNA, the CDR3 is TGTGCCAGCGGGGATACCGGGACAGTCAACACTGAAGCTTTCTTT. Translated: CASGDTGTVNTEAFF. The chain carries TRBV6-6 and TRBJ1-1; 7 bases agree with TRBD1. The germline V gene has CDR1 MNHNY and CDR2 SVGAGI (reference sequence). V lost 8 bases, J lost 2 bases, and 11 bases stayed unmatched. The CDR3 has 15 residues.

The chain is built from TRBV7-2 and TRBJ2-3; D perhaps matches TRBD2 (6 bases). Trimming pared 1 base from V and 7 bases from J, leaving 18 bases between. The CDR3 length is 16 residues. Germline CDR1 is SGHTA and CDR2 is FQGNSA. Here the CDR3 DNA reads TGTGCCAGCAGCTTAGAGGTACGAGCGGGTTTGAATACGCAGTATTTT. Translating it yields CASSLEVRAGLNTQYF.

V usage is TRBV2 and J usage is TRBJ2-1; 9 bases fit TRBD1. The CDR3 loop spans 14 amino acids. V shed 6 bases and J 7 bases; nucleotides not matched to a gene: 7. Germline loops: CDR1 SNHLY, CDR2 FYNNEI. CDR3: CASSPGQGRNEQFF. Here the CDR3 DNA reads TGTGCCAGCAGCCCGGGACAGGGTAGGAATGAGCAGTTCTTC. Supplemented by reference TRBV2 and TRBJ2-1, the full variable domain reads EPEVTQTPSHQVTQMGQEVILRCVPISNHLYFYWYRQILGQKVEFLVSFYNNEISEKSEIFDDQFSVERPDGSNFTLKIRSTKLEDSAMYFCASSPGQGRNEQFFGPGTRLTVL.

The rearrangement links TRBV9 to TRBJ2-1, with no clear D. CDR1 and CDR2 (germline): SGDLS, YYNGEE. The CDR3 is 16 residues long. The V end was cut by 0 bases, the J end by 5 bases, with 15 bases between. CDR3 region: CASSVAKELGNNEQFF. The CDR3 region has the DNA TGTGCCAGCAGCGTAGCAAAGGAACTCGGTAACAATGAGCAGTTCTTC.

The chain uses TRBV5-1 and TRBJ1-5; perhaps TRBD1 as D (5 bases). This CDR3 comprises 15 residues. Deletions cut 4 bases from V and 6 bases from J, with 17 bases between. Germline CDR1 is SGHRS and CDR2 is YFSETQ. The CDR3 DNA reads as TGCGCCAGCAGCCTTCGGGGGGAAGCAGGTCAGCCCCAGCATTTT. Encoded protein: CASSLRGEAGQPQHF. The full variable domain, its missing parts supplied by reference TRBV5-1 and TRBJ1-5, is KAGVTQTPRYLIKTRGQQVTLSCSPISGHRSVSWYQQTPGQGLQFLFEYFSETQRNKGNFPGRFSGRQFSNSRSEMNVSTLELGDSALYLCASSLRGEAGQPQHFGDGTRLSIL.

This clone was found a few times. This may come from a read error, since a much larger clone is one base off. This chain links TRBV9 with TRBJ2-7; D is possibly TRBD2 (7 bases). This CDR3 comprises 15 residues. Per the germline V gene, CDR1 is SGDLS and CDR2 is YYNGEE. DNA for the CDR3: TGTGCCCGCAGCGTAGGGGGGGGAAGCTCCTACGAGCAGTACTTC. Its protein is CARSVGGGSSYEQYF. Full variable domain (remainder filled in from reference TRBV9 and TRBJ2-7): DSGVTQTPKHLITATGQRVTLRCSPRSGDLSVYWYQQSLDQGLQFLIQYYNGEERAKGNILERFSAQQFPDLHSELNLSSLELGDSALYFCARSVGGGSSYEQYFGPGTRLTVT.

The CDR3 nucleotides read TGTGCCAGCAGCGTATTGGCGGGGGGGCCGGATGAGCAGTTCTTC. Its translation: CASSVLAGGPDEQFF. This chain joins TRBV9 and TRBJ2-1; 9 bases agree with TRBD2. Trimming cost V 1 base and J 8 bases; bases outside gene matches: 7. This CDR3 has 15 amino acids. Germline V lookup: CDR1 SGDLS, CDR2 YYNGEE.

This chain uses TRBV10-3 with TRBJ2-3; D possibly corresponds to TRBD2 (6 bases). Trimming took off 10 bases at V and 0 bases at J, with 17 bases between the two ends. The CDR3 extends over 15 amino acids. Germline CDR1 is ENHRY and CDR2 is SYGVKD. Written as DNA, the CDR3 is TGTGCCACCCAGCCGGGGGTATCTAGCACAGATACGCAGTATTTT. Translated, it gives CATQPGVSSTDTQYF.

The rearrangement uses TRBV6-6 and TRBJ1-1; D perhaps matches TRBD1 (5 bases). Between the trimmed V and J ends, which lost 5 bases and 0 bases, there was a span of 7 bases. Germline V gene lookup returns CDR1 MNHNY and CDR2 SVGAGI (reference sequence). The CDR3 runs 13 residues. In nucleotides, the CDR3 is TGTGCCAGCAGTGGACACATGAACACTGAAGCTTTCTTT. Its translation is CASSGHMNTEAFF.

This chain links TRBV7-2 with TRBJ2-1; 8 bases are shared with TRBD2. V was clipped by 1 base and J by 11 bases; unmatched bases: 13. The germline CDR1 and CDR2 sequences are SGHTA and FQGNSA. There are 16 residues in the CDR3. DNA for the CDR3: TGTGCCAGCAGCTTAGTGGGGGCGGGACTAGTCATTAAGCAGTTCTTC. As protein: CASSLVGAGLVIKQFF.

This chain joins TRBV6-5 and TRBJ1-3; D unresolved. V lost 0 bases and J 2 bases, leaving 8 bases between the germline ends. Per the germline V gene, CDR1 is MNHEY and CDR2 is SVGAGI. The CDR3 is made up of 15 amino acids. Here the CDR3 reads CASSYSPDPGNTIYF. The CDR3 bases are TGTGCCAGCAGTTACTCTCCGGACCCTGGAAACACCATATATTTT.

The chain uses TRBV15 and TRBJ2-7, with 7 bases that match TRBD2. V lost 0 bases, J lost 1 base, and 9 bases stayed unmatched. Germline V lookup: CDR1 LNHNV, CDR2 YYDKDF (reference sequence). There are 17 residues in the CDR3. CDR3 DNA sequence: TGTGCCACCAGCAGAGATAAAACCGGGCGGGGGTCCTACGAGCAGTACGTC. Protein product: CATSRDKTGRGSYEQYV.

This clone appeared a few times. The genes are TRBV19 and TRBJ2-2; D perhaps matches TRBD2 (6 bases). The CDR3 spans 15 residues. The V end lost 6 bases, the J end lost 7 bases, and 18 bases lay between the germline ends. Germline-derived CDR1 and CDR2 are LNHDA and SQIVND (reference sequence). CDR3 sequence (DNA): TGTGCCAGTAGAATCAGACTAGGGGTGGACGGGGAGCTGTTTTTT. Amino acids: CASRIRLGVDGELFF.

This chain uses TRBV21-1 with TRBJ2-7; no check of the table's D call, TRBD1, against the DNA was made. TRBV21-1 is reported as a pseudogene. There are 13 residues in the CDR3. In DNA form, the CDR3 reads TGTGCCACCTCGGACAGGGGGATTGGGGAGCAGTACTTC. This sequence encodes CATSDRGIGEQYF.

This clone was seen a single time. The chain couples TRBV7-2 to TRBJ2-1, with 10 bases matching TRBD2. This CDR3 spans 16 amino acids. V was clipped by 3 bases and J by 1 base; unmatched bases: 3. Germline V gene sequence: CDR1 SGHTA, CDR2 FQGNSA. CDR3 amino acids: CASSFVAGGSYNEQFF. CDR3 in DNA: TGTGCCAGCAGCTTCGTAGCGGGAGGTTCCTACAATGAGCAGTTCTTC.

This chain connects TRBV4-2 to TRBJ2-1, with TRBD2 identical over 11 bases. CDR1 and CDR2 from the germline V gene are LGHNA and YNFKEQ. CDR3 length: 20 amino acids. V lost 1 base, J lost 4 bases, and 15 bases stayed unmatched. CDR3 residues: CASSQGGLAGGVVRYNEQFF. The CDR3 DNA is TGTGCCAGCAGCCAAGGGGGGCTAGCGGGAGGTGTAGTCCGGTACAATGAGCAGTTCTTC.

The V gene is TRBV5-5, the J gene TRBJ2-5, with 7 bases lining up with TRBD1. This CDR3 has 15 residues. The germline V gene encodes CDR1 SGHKS and CDR2 YYEKEE (reference sequence). V dropped 7 bases and J dropped 1; count of bases not matched to a gene: 10. The DNA for the CDR3 is TGTGCCAGCCGACGAACAGGGGCAACCCAAGAGACCCAGTACTTC. This gives the protein CASRRTGATQETQYF.

The rearrangement uses TRBV7-8 and TRBJ2-1; tentatively, D is TRBD1 or TRBD2 (5 bases each). The CDR3 runs to 18 residues. The germline gives CDR1 SGHVS, CDR2 FQNEAQ. The V end was cut by 2 bases, the J end by 0 bases, with 17 bases between. This CDR3 is CASSLRGDTPSSYNEQFF. The CDR3 bases are TGTGCCAGCAGCTTAAGAGGGGATACCCCCAGCTCCTACAATGAGCAGTTCTTC.

This chain joins TRBV4-3 and TRBJ2-1; D possibly corresponds to TRBD2 (5 bases). Germline CDR1 is LGHNA and CDR2 is YSLEER. V shed 0 bases and J shed 4 bases, with 13 bases lying between them. The CDR3 runs 16 residues. CDR3 coding DNA: TGCGCCAGCAGCCAAGATCACAGCGGTACTTACAATGAGCAGTTCTTC. Its translation is CASSQDHSGTYNEQFF.